The rows below give T cell receptor beta chains drawn from one sample of a study of blood T cell repertoires in COVID-19. The assay was immunoSEQ multiplex PCR, and TCRdb's table has in-frame clones only and misses some. The data show roughly 170,000 clones, under 90% seen once. The material sequenced was PBMCs or T cells enriched from blood (not recorded which). The origin of the receptors is a man aged 55 to 70 who had recovered from COVID-19. CDR3s include the opening cysteine and the closing phenylalanine or tryptophan. D genes are given only for firm matches. Some rows mark clone size as missing; the rest say once, few, many or name a class of expanded clone.

V	J	D	size	DNA	CDR3
TRBV9	TRBJ2-5	.	.	TGTGCCAGCAGCTCCCTAGGGACCCAGTACTTC	CASSSLGTQYF
TRBV5-1	TRBJ2-1	.	.	TGCGCCAGCAGCAGCCCACTAGTAGACAATGAGCAGTTCTTC	CASSSPLVDNEQFF
TRBV5-1	TRBJ1-1	TRBD1	.	TGCGCCAGCAGCCCCGGACAGGTGAACACTGAAGCTTTCTTT	CASSPGQVNTEAFF
TRBV10-3	TRBJ2-7	.	.	TGTGCCATCAGTAGAGGGAGTAACTACGAGCAGTACTTC	CAISRGSNYEQYF
TRBV7-6	TRBJ1-2	.	.	TGTGCCAGCAGCCCCCGGAGGGACTATGGCTACACCTTC	CASSPRRDYGYTF
TRBV27	TRBJ2-1	.	.	TGTGCCAGCAGGGCCTCTGCGGGCTCCTACAATGAGCAGTTCTTC	CASRASAGSYNEQFF
TRBV27	TRBJ2-1	TRBD2	.	TGTGCCAGCAGTTTATCGTCCTGGGGACTAGACGTCAATGAGCAGTTCTTC	CASSLSSWGLDVNEQFF
TRBV30	TRBJ1-2	.	.	TGTGCCCAATCCGGGGGGGCTCTTGATGGCTACACCTTC	CAQSGGALDGYTF
TRBV28	TRBJ2-7	.	.	TGTGCCAGCAGGGGCGATTCCTACGAGCAGTACTTC	CASRGDSYEQYF
TRBV28	TRBJ1-1	.	.	TGTGCCAGTACCATAGGCAGAGAAGGGAGCACTGAAGCTTTCTTT	CASTIGREGSTEAFF
TRBV27	TRBJ1-2	TRBD1	.	TGTGCCAGCAGTTTATCGGCAGGGACAGGTTTTTTCGGCTACACCTTC	CASSLSAGTGFFGYTF
TRBV6-1	TRBJ1-3	TRBD1	.	TGTGCCAGCAGTGAACGGGGGACAGGAACGGGCTCTGGAAACACCATATATTTT	CASSERGTGTGSGNTIYF
TRBV7-3	TRBJ1-1	TRBD1	.	TGTGCCAGCAGCTCCGGACAGGGGTCTGAAGCTTTCTTT	CASSSGQGSEAFF
TRBV24-1	TRBJ2-3	.	.	TGTGCCACCAGTGATTGGGTAGCAGCGTCGGGCACAGATACGCAGTATTTT	CATSDWVAASGTDTQYF
TRBV10-3	TRBJ1-3	.	few	TGTGCCATCAGTGAGAAGGACAGAGTCGGTGGAAACACCATATATTTT	CAISEKDRVGGNTIYF
TRBV7-2	TRBJ2-7	TRBD1	.	TGTGCCAGCAGCTTAACGGGACAGGGCCACGAGCAGTACTTC	CASSLTGQGHEQYF